This section outlines one TCR beta chain sequence together with its context. The CDR3 totals 14 residues. J was trimmed by 4 bases and V by 9 bases; bases with no gene match: 11. From germline, CDR1 is MNHNS and CDR2 SASEGT. These data come from a study of T cells in Graves' hyperthyroidism and ophthalmopathy. Researchers took RNA transcripts and amplified the TCR beta CDR3 regions from them. RT-PCR in the first round (using the HTBI primer set) targeted the TCR CDR3. TCRdb processed the multiplex PCR reads anew with MiXCR; each CDR3 protein has one entry. The data contain some 500,000 distinct CDR3 sequences, about an eighth of them singletons.

Sequenced: blood. This receptor was obtained from a woman aged 18 to 35 with Graves' hyperthyroidism. The chain couples TRBV6-1 to TRBJ2-5, with 7 nucleotides matching TRBD2. CDR3: CASSTSRVSETQYF. DNA for the CDR3: TGTGCCAGTTCGACTAGCAGGGTTTCAGAGACCCAGTACTTC.